This T cell receptor beta chain derives from a study of T cells after yellow fever vaccination. About the research overall: Where fractions had low cell numbers, libraries were prepared from them with the SMART-Seq v4 Ultra Low Input RNA kit.

TCRdb fed the 5' RACE reads into MiXCR, producing one record per CDR3 protein. There are roughly 500,000 distinct CDR3 sequences in the sample; about 19% occur only once, and roughly an eighth lies in the top ten. Trimming removed 2 bases from V and 3 bases from J; junction bases left unmatched: 4. The CDR3 has 15 residues. Germline V gene data show CDR1 as DFQATT and CDR2 as SNEGSKA (reference sequence). This specimen consisted of PBMCs, obtained 15 days after the yellow fever booster vaccination. This TCR came from a man aged 30 to 39 who received the YFV17D yellow fever vaccine. V is TRBV20-1 and J is TRBJ2-2; 9 bases are shared with TRBD2. CDR3 amino acids: CSARIAGVHTGELFF. The CDR3 coding sequence is TGCAGTGCTAGAATAGCGGGAGTTCACACCGGGGAGCTGTTTTTT.